The rows below give T cell receptor beta chains drawn from one sample of a study of shared clonotypes between healthy human individuals. Produced via immunoSEQ multiplex PCR; TCRdb's table is partial and in-frame only. The sample comprises fewer than 700,000 clones, about 95% of which are singletons, and approximately 0.11% rests with the top ten. Sequencing was performed on naive CD8+ T cells sorted from blood. Source of these receptors: a young woman in good health. The CDR3 runs from the conserved cysteine through the conserved F or W.

cdr3_length,j_call,v_call,cdr3_aa
12,NA,TRBV4-1,CASSQGGYEQYF
12,TRBJ2-5,TRBV28,CASSLSGETQYF
14,TRBJ1-2,TRBV27,CASRDGARGHGYTF
14,TRBJ1-3,TRBV19,CASSDAFSGNTIYF
13,TRBJ2-7,TRBV5-6,CASSQAATYEQYF
15,TRBJ2-1,TRBV27,CASSTGTSGKGEQFF
12,TRBJ1-2,TRBV5-1,CASSLAGGGYTF
19,TRBJ2-1,TRBV21-1,CASSEPGGRHTPLNNEQFF
13,TRBJ2-7,TRBV7-2,CASSMGQGYEQYF
13,TRBJ2-7,TRBV27,CASKTGTGYEQYF
13,TRBJ2-7,TRBV9,CASSPRGPYEQYF
17,TRBJ2-7,TRBV11-1,CASSPPGVAGRYYEQYF
18,TRBJ1-5,TRBV28,CASSSSPWEGGPNQPQHF
14,TRBJ2-7,TRBV6-1,CASSEAGSYYEQYF
15,TRBJ1-1,TRBV29-1,CSVDPGTGVDTEAFF
14,TRBJ2-3,TRBV30,CAWSLAGGTDTQYF
16,TRBJ2-7,TRBV27,CASSFILGPRAYEQYF
12,TRBJ1-1,TRBV29-1,CSVSDWNTEAFF
16,TRBJ2-1,TRBV19,CASSRSPAGPYNEQFF
14,TRBJ1-1,TRBV28,CASSYYRGGTEAFF
14,TRBJ2-7,TRBV9,CASSVGGGSDEQYF
13,TRBJ2-1,TRBV7-9,CASSNSVDNEQFF
15,TRBJ2-7,TRBV6-5,CASMPGRVPTEEQYF
15,TRBJ2-7,TRBV27,CASSIGLAGVHEQYF
15,TRBJ2-7,TRBV5-1,CASSLASGRFGEQYF
14,TRBJ2-7,TRBV6-5,CASSYRPQPYEQYF
14,TRBJ2-1,TRBV2,CASSGGQAYNEQFF
15,TRBJ2-7,TRBV27,CASSLARGPTYEQYF
17,TRBJ1-5,TRBV28,CASSTYGGGESNQPQHF
11,TRBJ1-4,TRBV4-1,CASSLGGKLFF
15,TRBJ1-5,TRBV16,CASRPFPVGNQPQHF
15,TRBJ1-4,TRBV27,CASMVSAGANEKLFF
14,TRBJ2-2,TRBV27,CASRVTTSPGELFF
11,TRBJ2-7,TRBV5-4,CASSSDYEQYF
14,TRBJ2-1,TRBV7-7,CASSLGPGYNEQFF
13,TRBJ1-4,TRBV15,CATSGDRVDKLFF
13,TRBJ1-3,TRBV4-1,CASSQSLGNTIYF
11,TRBJ2-5,TRBV29-1,CSGVQGGNQYF
13,TRBJ2-7,TRBV14,CASSLLATYEQYF
15,TRBJ2-7,TRBV5-1,CASSFSGKGPYEQYF
16,TRBJ2-2,TRBV5-1,CASSLRGTTNTGELFF
13,TRBJ1-2,TRBV10-3,CAISAGLVEGYTF
15,TRBJ2-7,TRBV2,CASRDPGTGAYEQYF
14,TRBJ2-7,TRBV2,CASSDGWGLNEQYF
15,TRBJ2-5,TRBV19,CASSPGLADQETQYF
15,TRBJ1-5,TRBV5-6,CASSFGAVKNQPQHF
11,TRBJ2-1,TRBV6-5,CASSYGQEQFF
12,TRBJ1-2,TRBV27,CASGSTIYGYTF
13,TRBJ1-1,TRBV9,CASSPRQGKEAFF
18,TRBJ2-2,TRBV7-2,CASSQTSPSLINTGELFF
13,TRBJ2-7,TRBV19,CASSNGPYYEQYF
16,TRBJ2-5,TRBV14,CASSQGWELVKETQYF
13,TRBJ2-7,TRBV29-1,CSVAGDTTYEQYF
12,TRBJ2-7,TRBV28,CASSLMEGEQYF
12,TRBJ2-7,TRBV28,CASSFEMHEQYF
15,TRBJ2-3,TRBV15,CATKGLAGVTDTQYF
12,TRBJ2-1,TRBV10-2,CASSDYYNEQFF